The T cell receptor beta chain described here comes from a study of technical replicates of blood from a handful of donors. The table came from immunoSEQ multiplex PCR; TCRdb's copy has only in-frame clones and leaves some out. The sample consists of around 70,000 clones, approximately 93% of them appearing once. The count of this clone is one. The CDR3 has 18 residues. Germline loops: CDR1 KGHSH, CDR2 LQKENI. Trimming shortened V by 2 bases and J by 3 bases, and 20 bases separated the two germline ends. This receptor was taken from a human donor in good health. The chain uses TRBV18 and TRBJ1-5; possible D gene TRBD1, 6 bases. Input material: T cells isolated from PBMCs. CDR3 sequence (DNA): TGTGCCAGCTCACCAGTGGCAGGGGTCCCGAATGACAATCAGCCCCAGCATTTT. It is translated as CASSPVAGVPNDNQPQHF.